Sequencing of this T cell receptor (beta chain) was carried out in a study of T cell responses to AZD1222 COVID-19 vaccine. CDR1 SGHRS and CDR2 YFSETQ come from the germline V gene. Between the trimmed V and J ends, which lost 0 bases and 7 bases, there was a span of 13 bases. The CDR3 has 14 amino acids. The repertoire was sequenced with immunoSEQ multiplex PCR; TCRdb's copy has only in-frame clones and lacks some. The profile shows roughly 120,000 clones, approximately 87% of them singletons. General observations from the study: The study found vaccine-associated CD4 TCRs spanning spike, dominant at 160-218 and 743-854. Repertoire sampling occurred only after the peak T cell response. Donor demographics were predominantly white British with a female majority; clonal diversity may be underestimated. Spike-specific TCR depth and breadth grew after two AZD1222 doses.

On this clone: Its antigen remains unidentified.

The receptor's source is an adult who received the AZD1222 COVID-19 vaccine. The source material was peripheral blood, sampled 28 days after the second AZD1222 dose. This sequence joins TRBV5-1 and TRBJ1-2; D remains ambiguous. CDR3 region: CASSLEGKGGGYTF. In nucleotides, the CDR3 is TGCGCCAGCAGCTTGGAGGGTAAGGGCGGTGGCTACACCTTC.